Included here is one T cell receptor beta chain sequence, with context. This sample is part of a study of T cell changes during pregnancy in multiple sclerosis. Sequenced by immunoSEQ multiplex PCR; TCRdb stores in-frame clones only, minus some. There are about 30,000 clones in the sample; about 92% occur only once, and approximately 0.43% lies in the top ten. This CDR3 contains 14 residues. The V and J ends lost 5 bases and 3 bases, in that order; junction bases with no gene match: 6. Per germline, CDR1 MNHEY and CDR2 SMNVEV (reference sequence). The clonotype originates from a female donor with multiple sclerosis, enrolled in a pregnancy study. Sample: CD4+ T cells from peripheral blood mononuclear cells, taken after pregnancy. The chain links TRBV27 to TRBJ2-7, with TRBD1 identical over 8 bases. The CDR3 sequence is CASSPRDRGYEQYF. CDR3 coding DNA: TGTGCCAGCAGTCCTCGAGACAGGGGCTACGAGCAGTACTTC.